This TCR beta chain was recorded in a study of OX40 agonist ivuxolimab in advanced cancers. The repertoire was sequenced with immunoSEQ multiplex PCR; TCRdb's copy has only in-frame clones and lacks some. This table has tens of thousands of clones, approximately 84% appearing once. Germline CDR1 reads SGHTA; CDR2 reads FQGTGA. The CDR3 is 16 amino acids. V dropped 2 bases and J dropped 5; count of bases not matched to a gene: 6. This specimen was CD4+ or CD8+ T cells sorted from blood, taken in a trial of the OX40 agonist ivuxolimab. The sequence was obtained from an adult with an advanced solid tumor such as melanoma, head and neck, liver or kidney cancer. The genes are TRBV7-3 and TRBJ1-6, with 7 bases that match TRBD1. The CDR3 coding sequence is TGTGCCAGCAGCTTAGAGGCCAGGGGGAATAATTCACCCCTCCACTTT. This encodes CASSLEARGNNSPLHF.